This T cell receptor beta chain appears in the sequencing data of a study of long-term antiretroviral therapy in people with HIV (dated by TCRdb to between 2020 and 2023). Regarding the study in general: Collection of the earliest samples took place about a decade ahead of the 2015 WHO recommendation for immediate ART, at a time when ART was typically delayed until CD4 counts fell. A retrospective serial study tested whether changes in peripheral blood TRB repertoire composition and diversity were associated with ART initiation and durable HIV suppression. A total of around 190 cryopreserved PBMC samples came from 30 or so adults with confirmed HIV infection and were collected serially over a mean of roughly 6 years (range 1-12). No cross-contamination during QIAcube processing was shown when test extractions of a monoclonal T-cell line were performed alongside a few dozen polyclonal samples. Among the 25 to 30 participants with HIV, roughly eleven were female. The research as a whole found: Since PBMC availability was limited, sequencing covered only the TCR beta chain, with no alpha chain pairing. Narrower CDR3 length ranges were observed in HIV repertoires than in controls, and an antigen-experienced repertoire with only a slight naive shift after ART was suggested by the network structure. ART initiation was associated with a significant increase in TRB diversity, but diversity stayed significantly below transplant donor controls even after long-term ART. Unsorted PBMC were profiled instead of sorted CD4+ and CD8+ T cells because pre-ART samples had limited cell numbers. Inferences about post-ART repertoire changes are limited because no data were available on ART adherence, viral resistance or therapy changes. The samples were dated from the mid-2000s to the late 2010s, and the ART regimens that were used may be less effective than current ART regimens. The repertoire was dominated across all time points by expanded TRB clones identified before ART initiation, although this dominance was seen to fluctuate and to decrease in many PLHIV after ART.

About this clone: Its cognate antigen has yet to be identified. Base quality data are lacking; no much larger clone is found one base away.

Inclusion was restricted to participants for whom at least one PBMC sample before ART initiation and at least two post-ART samples were available. Every participant with HIV received treatment in the United States of America. Before DNA extraction, cryopreserved samples of 1-10 million PBMC were thawed and washed. At the time of the earliest PBMC sample, participants with HIV were aged between about 20 and 54 years. Each participant contributed PBMC samples from 1-4 timepoints before ART initiation and 2-8 timepoints after ART initiation, with a median of 7 samples. For every participant, serial HIV viral load, CD4+ T-cell count, ART history and demographic data were obtained. Genomic DNA was extracted from unsorted PBMC with a Qiagen kit on a QIAcube, with processing performed in batches of 12 samples. Sequencing of the TRB variable region was done with the immunoSEQ hsTCRB v3.0 assay at survey level resolution. The target sequencing depth for TRB was roughly 40,000-50,000 T-cell genomes per sample. Pooled TRB libraries were sequenced on an Illumina MiSeq with a v3 150-cycle kit. The original pipeline was this. Repertoire analysis was performed in R inside a reproducible Nextflow workflow that covered QC, data transformation and analysis. Custom analyses were implemented in LymphoSeq2, an R package for AIRR-Seq data exploration. After excluding a handful of samples that yielded fewer than 5000 total TRB sequences, some 190 HIV repertoires remained for analysis. Among the 170 to 200 HIV repertoires that were kept, some 60 were collected before ART initiation and roughly 130 were collected after ART initiation. Repertoires were downsampled to 5000 TRB nucleotide sequences, with summary statistics averaged over 100 downsampling iterations. TRB sequences were retained for analysis only if CDR3 regions of at least seven amino acids were present. Diversity was measured with a Shannon entropy-derived clonality score and the Gini coefficient. In repertoire networks, the top 5000 CDR3 amino acid sequences were linked whenever an edit distance of one separated two sequences. Antigen specificity groups and MHC restriction were predicted for TRB CDR3 amino acid sequences with GLIPH2. To flag known associations with CMV, EBV, HIV or tissue antigens, CDR3 amino acid sequences were compared against VDJdb and McPAS-TCR. Pre-ART, post-ART and control groups were compared with Wilcoxon signed-rank tests and Holm-Bonferroni correction. Imported from immuneACCESS, the table was reduced by TCRdb to in-frame sequences with V and J called. These copies leave out some clones; in studies compared against another copy, an unresolved V gene accounts for under half, and the cause of the remainder is not known. Clone size and the V and J calls come from that table; the DNA yielded D and trimming. For this sample the table gives 25,000 to 35,000 clones, of which almost 95% were detected only once. The ten largest clones represent roughly 2.5% of the sample.

This TCR was sampled from a man aged 50 to 60 with HIV. Specimen: unsorted PBMCs, collected 7.4 years after starting antiretroviral therapy.

The CDR3 in this case is CASSLDYSSTDTQYF. The DNA sequence is given as TGCGCCAGCAGCTTGGACTACTCTAGCACAGATACGCAGTATTTT. The chain is encoded by TRBV5-1 joined to TRBJ2-3; a confident D gene designation cannot be given. The CDR3 holds 15 amino acids from the cysteine to the phenylalanine. The entry retains the CDR3 DNA only, 45 bases that are in frame from base 1. The germline V gene encodes CDR1 SGHRS and CDR2 YFSETQ. Trimming at the junction amounts to 0 bases on V and 0 bases on J, and the germline ends lie 8 bases apart.